A single sample is the source of the 2 T cell receptor beta chains below, sequenced in a study of T cells in Graves' hyperthyroidism and ophthalmopathy. Amplification of TCR beta CDR3 regions used RNA as the template. The HTBI set primed first-round TCR CDR3 RT-PCR. Each CDR3 protein gets one entry after TCRdb re-called the multiplex PCR reads with MiXCR. The sample holds about 59,000 distinct CDR3 sequences, approximately 50% seen once. The sequenced sample was blood. Source of these receptors: a woman aged 55-69 years with Graves' ophthalmopathy.

With regard to this clonotype: Lacking the conserved final phenylalanine or tryptophan, this CDR3 likely reflects a read error. It is unclear where the CDR3 begins or ends on the DNA, so no DNA is shown, and the CDR3 is as TCRdb lists it. V and J are TRBV10-3 and TRBJ2-5; the table names TRBD1, a call not compared with the DNA. The CDR3 is 9 residues long, counting both termini. From germline, CDR1 is ENHRY and CDR2 SYGVKD. This chain's CDR3 is CAISREVNT.

Ten or more counts support this clonotype. The V call is TRBV12-5, the J call TRBJ2-1; 9 nucleotides line up with TRBD1. CDR3 length equals 18 residues. Germline lookup yields CDR1 LGHNT and CDR2 FRNRAP. With V trimmed by 0 bases and J by 0 bases, 6 bases remained unmatched. CDR3 loop: CASGLVTGGLSSYNEQFF. The CDR3 bases are TGTGCTAGTGGTTTGGTAACAGGGGGCCTAAGCTCCTACAATGAGCAGTTCTTC.